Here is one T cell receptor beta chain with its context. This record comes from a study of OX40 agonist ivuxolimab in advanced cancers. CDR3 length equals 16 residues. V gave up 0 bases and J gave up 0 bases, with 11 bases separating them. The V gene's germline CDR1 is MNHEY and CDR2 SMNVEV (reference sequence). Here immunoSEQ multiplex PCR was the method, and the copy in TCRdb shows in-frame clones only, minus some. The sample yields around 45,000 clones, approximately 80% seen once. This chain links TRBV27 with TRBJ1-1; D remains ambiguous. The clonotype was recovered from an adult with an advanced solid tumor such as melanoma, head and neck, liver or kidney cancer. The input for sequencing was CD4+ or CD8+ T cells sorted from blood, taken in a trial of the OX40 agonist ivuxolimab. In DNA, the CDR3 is TGTGCCAGCAGTTTATCGCGGCAGAGAATGAACACTGAAGCTTTCTTT. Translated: CASSLSRQRMNTEAFF.